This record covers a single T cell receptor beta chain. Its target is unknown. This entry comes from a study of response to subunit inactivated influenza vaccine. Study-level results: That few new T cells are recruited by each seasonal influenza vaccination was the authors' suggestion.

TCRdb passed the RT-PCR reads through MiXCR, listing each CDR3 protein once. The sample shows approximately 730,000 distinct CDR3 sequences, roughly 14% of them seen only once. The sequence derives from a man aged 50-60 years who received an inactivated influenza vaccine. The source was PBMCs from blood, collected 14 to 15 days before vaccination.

The CDR3 reads CATSDPRTGEDQETQYF. The CDR3 bases are TGTGCCACCAGTGATCCACGGACAGGGGAGGACCAAGAGACCCAGTACTTC. The genes are TRBV24-1 and TRBJ2-5; 9 nucleotides match TRBD1. The V gene's germline CDR1 is KGHDR and CDR2 SFDVKD. Unmatched junction bases numbered 7, after V lost 3 bases and J lost 0 bases. The CDR3 contains 17 residues.